This T cell receptor beta chain came from a study of tumor-infiltrating lymphocytes in primary liver carcinoma (dated by TCRdb to about 2017). In terms of the full investigation: About 5 patients with histopathologically diagnosed primary liver carcinoma underwent surgical resection in China between November 2015 and 2016. Tumors of the five patients were stage T1-T3 N0M0 with maximum diameters of roughly 4.2 to 10 cm. The study combined TCRbeta repertoire sequencing, expression microarrays and whole-exome sequencing across five regions of each liver tumor, with adjacent normal tissue and blood. High reproducibility was observed for the technical replicate repertoires, with mean shared-clone rates roughly 0.89 and correlation coefficients above 0.95. The five patients, three men and two women aged 30 to 69 years, had hepatocellular carcinoma (four) or combined HCC and intrahepatic cholangiocarcinoma (one). A total of 35 or so specimens from 5 patients, comprising about 25 tumor regions, 5 adjacent noncancerous liver tissues and 5 peripheral blood samples, were covered by TCRbeta repertoire sequencing. Samples yielded roughly 3.65 to 7.13 million productive TCRbeta reads; read depth did not differ significantly between tissue types. What the work shows at the level of the full study, not this receptor alone: With just a handful of patients in the study, the authors point out that the findings should be validated in a larger study. A significantly larger repertoire fraction was made up by the top 250 clones in tumors than in blood (p = 0.039). Comparison of CD4+ and CD8+ T cell repertoires was precluded by the use of bulk unsorted samples. Consistent with antigen-driven expansion, pairs of tumor regions showed higher repertoire overlap (mean around 36%) than either tumor-adjacent pairs (around 17%) or tumor-blood pairs (roughly 14%). Because sequencing covered only the TCR beta chain and unpaired alpha chains were not captured, true repertoire diversity is likely underestimated.

Compared with germline, V lacks 7 bases and J lacks 4 bases; bases without a gene match: 11. From the cysteine up to the phenylalanine, the CDR3 has a length of 16 residues. CDR3 DNA only is kept here, 48 bases in frame from base 1. Using a constant-region primer and ProtoScript II reverse transcriptase, TCRbeta-specific cDNA was reverse-transcribed from approximately 0.5 ug total RNA. The TCRbeta libraries were prepared through three rounds of nested multiplex PCR following a slightly modified ARM-PCR procedure. Each of the first two PCR rounds ran for about 10 cycles using multiplex TRBV1-TRBV30 forward primers together with a Cbeta reverse primer. Sample barcodes and Illumina adapters were added in a final 25-cycle PCR using Deep VentR polymerase. Amplicons of 200-500 bp were gel-purified with a QIAquick gel extraction kit before sequencing. TCRbeta amplicons were sequenced on an Illumina HiSeq 2500 with 250-bp paired-end reads. On the study's bioinformatics: To recover full CDR3 sequences, reads were quality-trimmed using Trimmomatic v0.33 and paired reads were then merged using FLASH v1.2.11. MiGEC v1.2.1b assigned V, D and J germline segments to the rearranged TCRbeta sequences. Clonotype statistics, along with Shannon-Wiener diversity indices, were calculated using VDJtools v1.0.0. To cut down on sampling bias, every analysis after diversity analysis relied on just the 250 most abundant clonotypes from each sample. Starting from the raw public reads, TCRdb applied fastp trimming at Q25, assembled clones with MiXCR and retained in-frame beta chains. Rows are unified per CDR3 protein, each entry keeping the most common DNA and genes. TCRdb, rather than the study authors, made the V and J calls. The sample includes approximately 320,000 distinct CDR3 sequences, with roughly three fifths observed a single time. The ten largest clones add up to more than 15% of the sample.

Blood RNA was extracted from unsorted whole blood using TRIzol reagent, and germline DNA was obtained with the DNeasy Blood & Tissue kit. Chronic HBV infection was present in the patients, and the patients were treatment-naive at sampling. Approximately 4 milliliters of peripheral blood were collected into K2EDTA tubes before surgery. About this clonotype: Which antigen it targets is not known. The sample holds no much larger clone one base away, and base qualities are not on file.

This TCR was sampled from a woman aged 25 to 39 with primary liver carcinoma and hepatitis B virus infection. The sample comprised peripheral blood. Rearrangement joined TRBV12-3 or TRBV12-4 to TRBJ2-7, with TRBD2 identical over 12 junction bases. Read as DNA, the sequence is TGTGCCAGCACCCGGACTAGCGGGGTTACCACATACGAGCAGTACTTC. Its coded protein is CASTRTSGVTTYEQYF.